This T cell receptor beta chain was captured in a study of T cells in Graves' hyperthyroidism and ophthalmopathy (dated by TCRdb to between 2018 and 2020). For context, the study as a whole: Peripheral blood samples were taken at initial diagnosis, before any treatment was given. To identify distinguishing TCR V-J signatures, a discovery cohort of some 100 patients was used, comprising 43 with Graves' ophthalmopathy and 57 with stable Graves' hyperthyroidism. Prospective prediction of ophthalmopathy was tested in an independent validation cohort consisting of roughly 19 hyperthyroidism patients and around 16 patients who later progressed to ophthalmopathy. For training and testing, the roughly 97 patients in the discovery cohort were randomly divided in a 7:3 ratio. In several Graves' hyperthyroidism patients, the study also compared T-cell repertoires from thyroid tissue with T-cell repertoires from blood. Following sampling, methimazole starting at 30 mg daily was given to hyperthyroidism patients, and high-dose intravenous methylprednisolone was given to ophthalmopathy patients. According to the paper, TCR Vbeta CDR3 sequencing was carried out on 120 to 150 peripheral blood samples, which came from 40 to 45 ophthalmopathy, fewer than 80 hyperthyroidism and around 17 progressor patients. Study-level results and caveats: No statistical method was used to set the sample size in advance, and investigators knew the group allocation. Most expanded thyroid clonotypes (frequency above 0.001) were also found in blood, which suggests that blood repertoires may mirror thyroid immune responses. A 13 V-J signature model separated ophthalmopathy from stable hyperthyroidism, with over 85% sensitivity and 81.08% specificity in cross-validation and 80%/75% in testing. In validation, progression to ophthalmopathy was predicted by the model with 55% to 71% sensitivity and under 85% specificity, a median of about 6 months before onset.

Note on this clonotype: It has no known antigen specificity. Per-nucleotide qualities are absent, and no much larger clonotype sits a single base away.

Amplification of TCR beta CDR3 regions was carried out from RNA transcripts. For the first round of RT-PCR on the TCR CDR3, the HTBI primer set was used together with the Qiagen OneStep RT-PCR kit. A second multiplex PCR round built the libraries, followed by size selection and purification. The libraries were sequenced on an Illumina HiSeq2000 using paired-end 100 bp reads. Processing in the source paper ran as follows. SOAPnuke was used to process the raw data, removing reads that contained adapters or uncalled bases, had a mean Phred below 15, or lacked an exact match to the constant primer or identifier. High-quality paired reads were merged with COPE v1.2.5, and unique nucleotide sequences were defined as clonotypes. MiTCR v1.1 was used to align clonotypes to the IMGT TRBV, TRBD and TRBJ reference segments. Analysis was restricted to V-J combinations with a frequency above 0.0001, which covered roughly 99% of repertoires. A TCS score was defined as the ratio of F50 (clonal expansion) to E x V (chaos), with BLOSUM62-based TCRdist applied between CDR3 peptides within each V-J. Welch's t-statistics and random forest reduced roughly 530 V-J features to 10 to 15, which were used in a naive Bayes classifier (R e1071). The public reads were quality trimmed at Q25 with fastp and then assembled into clones with MiXCR by TCRdb, keeping productive beta chains. Rows matching on CDR3 protein sequence are summarized as one entry with the most common DNA and genes. The V and J calls reflect TCRdb's pipeline rather than the authors' work. This sample holds over 550,000 distinct CDR3 sequences; around 15% were observed only once. Roughly 18% of the sample is in the top ten clones.

Stable Graves' hyperthyroidism was defined as no progression to ophthalmopathy during 18 months of follow-up. The hyperthyroidism patients were between 18 and 65 years old and newly diagnosed, with a disease duration of less than 2 months. Any patient with an uncontrolled infection, another autoimmune disease, pregnancy or lactation was excluded. Clinical symptoms, serum thyroxine and TRAb, thyroid ultrasound, and orbital computed tomography formed the basis for the diagnoses. PBMCs were isolated from about 9.2 ml of fresh peripheral blood by Ficoll-Paque density gradient centrifugation. Trizol reagent was used to extract total RNA, and RNA quality was then checked on an Agilent 2100 Bioanalyzer. Sequencing was carried out using blood. The receptor was isolated from a woman in her late teens or twenties with Graves' hyperthyroidism.

At the DNA level, the sequence is TGTGCCACCCGACGACAGCCTCCAACCGGGGAGCTGTTTTTT. It specifies CATRRQPPTGELFF. The rearrangement combines TRBV12-3 or TRBV12-4 with TRBJ2-2, and perhaps TRBD1 as D gene, on 5 matching bases. The CDR3 goes from the cysteine to the phenylalanine over 14 residues. Only CDR3 DNA remains: 42 bases, in frame from the first base. V and J lose 10 bases and 5 bases, and a span of 17 bases separates them.